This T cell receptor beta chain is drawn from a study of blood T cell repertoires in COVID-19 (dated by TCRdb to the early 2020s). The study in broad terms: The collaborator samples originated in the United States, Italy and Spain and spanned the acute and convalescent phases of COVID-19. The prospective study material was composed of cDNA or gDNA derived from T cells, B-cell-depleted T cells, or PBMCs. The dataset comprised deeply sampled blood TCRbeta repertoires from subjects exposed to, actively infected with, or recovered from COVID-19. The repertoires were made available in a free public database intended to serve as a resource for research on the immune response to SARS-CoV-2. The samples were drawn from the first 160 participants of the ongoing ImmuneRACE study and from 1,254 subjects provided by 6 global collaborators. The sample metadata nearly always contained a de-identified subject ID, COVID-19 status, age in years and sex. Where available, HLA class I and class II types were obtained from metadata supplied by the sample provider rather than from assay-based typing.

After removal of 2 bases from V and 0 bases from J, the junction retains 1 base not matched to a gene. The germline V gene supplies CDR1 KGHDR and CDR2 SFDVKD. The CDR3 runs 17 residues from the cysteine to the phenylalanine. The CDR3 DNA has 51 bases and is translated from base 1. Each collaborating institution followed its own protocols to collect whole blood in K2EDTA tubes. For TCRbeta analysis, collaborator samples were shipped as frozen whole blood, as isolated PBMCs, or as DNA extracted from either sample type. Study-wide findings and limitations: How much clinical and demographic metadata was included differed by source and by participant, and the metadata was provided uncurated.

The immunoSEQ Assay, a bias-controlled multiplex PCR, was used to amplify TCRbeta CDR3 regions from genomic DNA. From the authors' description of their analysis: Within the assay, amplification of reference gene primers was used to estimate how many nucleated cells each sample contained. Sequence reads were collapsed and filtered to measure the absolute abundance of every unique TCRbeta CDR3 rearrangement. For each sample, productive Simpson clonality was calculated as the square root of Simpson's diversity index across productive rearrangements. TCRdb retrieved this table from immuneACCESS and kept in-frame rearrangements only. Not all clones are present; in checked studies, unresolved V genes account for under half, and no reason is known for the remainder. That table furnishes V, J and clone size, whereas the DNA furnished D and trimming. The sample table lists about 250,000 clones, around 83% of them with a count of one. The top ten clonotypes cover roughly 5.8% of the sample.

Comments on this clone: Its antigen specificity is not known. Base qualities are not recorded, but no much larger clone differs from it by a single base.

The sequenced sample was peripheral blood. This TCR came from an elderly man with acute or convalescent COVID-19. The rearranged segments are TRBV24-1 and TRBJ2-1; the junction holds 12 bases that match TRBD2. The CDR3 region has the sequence CATSDSGLAGSYNEQFF. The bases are TGTGCCACCAGTGATTCGGGACTAGCGGGCTCCTACAATGAGCAGTTCTTC.